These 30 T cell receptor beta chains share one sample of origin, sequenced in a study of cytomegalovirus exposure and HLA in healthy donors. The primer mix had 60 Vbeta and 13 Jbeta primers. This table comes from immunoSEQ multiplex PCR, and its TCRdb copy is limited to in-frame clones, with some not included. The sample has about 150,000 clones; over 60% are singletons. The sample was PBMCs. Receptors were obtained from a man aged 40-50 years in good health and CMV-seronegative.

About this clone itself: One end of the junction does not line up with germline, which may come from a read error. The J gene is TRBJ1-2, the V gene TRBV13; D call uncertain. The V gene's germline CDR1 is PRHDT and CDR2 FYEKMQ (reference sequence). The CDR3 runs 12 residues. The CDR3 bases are TGTGCCATCCCGGAGAGGGTGAGAGGCTACCCCTTC. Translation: CAIPERVRGYPF.

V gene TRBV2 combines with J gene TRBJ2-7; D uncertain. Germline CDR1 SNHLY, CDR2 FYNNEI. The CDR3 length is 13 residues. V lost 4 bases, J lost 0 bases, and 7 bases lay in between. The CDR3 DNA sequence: TGTGCCAGCAGTGGAGTGAGCTCCTACGAGCAGTACTTC. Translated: CASSGVSSYEQYF. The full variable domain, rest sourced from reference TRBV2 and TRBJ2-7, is EPEVTQTPSHQVTQMGQEVILRCVPISNHLYFYWYRQILGQKVEFLVSFYNNEISEKSEIFDDQFSVERPDGSNFTLKIRSTKLEDSAMYFCASSGVSSYEQYFGPGTRLTVT.

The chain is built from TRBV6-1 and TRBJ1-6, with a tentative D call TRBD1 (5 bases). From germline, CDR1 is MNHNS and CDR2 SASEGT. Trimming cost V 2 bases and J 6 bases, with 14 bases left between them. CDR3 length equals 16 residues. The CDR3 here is CASSEPFRGLNSPLHF. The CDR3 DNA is TGTGCCAGCAGTGAACCTTTTCGGGGACTTAATTCACCCCTCCACTTT.

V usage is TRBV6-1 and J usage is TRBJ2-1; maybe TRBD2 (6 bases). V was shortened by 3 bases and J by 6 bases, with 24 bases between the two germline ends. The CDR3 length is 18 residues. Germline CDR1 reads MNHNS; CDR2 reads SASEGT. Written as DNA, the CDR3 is TGTGCCAGCAGTGATAGGCGTCAAATGGCGGGACGAGGCAATGAGCAGTTCTTC. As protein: CASSDRRQMAGRGNEQFF.

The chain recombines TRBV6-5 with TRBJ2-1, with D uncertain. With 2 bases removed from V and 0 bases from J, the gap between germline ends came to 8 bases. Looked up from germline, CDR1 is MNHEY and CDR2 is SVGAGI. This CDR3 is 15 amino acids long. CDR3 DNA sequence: TGTGCCAGCAGTTACGAACCGAGCTCCTACAATGAGCAGTTCTTC. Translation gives CASSYEPSSYNEQFF.

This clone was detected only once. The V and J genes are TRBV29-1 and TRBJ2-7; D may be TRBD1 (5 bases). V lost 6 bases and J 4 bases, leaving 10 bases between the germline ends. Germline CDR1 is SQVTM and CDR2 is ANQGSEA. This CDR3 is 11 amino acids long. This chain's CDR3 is CSVGENYEQYF. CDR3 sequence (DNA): TGCAGCGTAGGGGAAAATTACGAGCAGTACTTC.

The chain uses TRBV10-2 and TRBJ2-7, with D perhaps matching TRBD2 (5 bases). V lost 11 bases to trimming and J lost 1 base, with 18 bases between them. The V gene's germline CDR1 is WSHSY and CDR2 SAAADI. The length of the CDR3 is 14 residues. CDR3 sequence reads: CAVSSGMGSYEQYF. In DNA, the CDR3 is TGCGCCGTCTCCAGCGGCATGGGGTCCTACGAGCAGTACTTC.

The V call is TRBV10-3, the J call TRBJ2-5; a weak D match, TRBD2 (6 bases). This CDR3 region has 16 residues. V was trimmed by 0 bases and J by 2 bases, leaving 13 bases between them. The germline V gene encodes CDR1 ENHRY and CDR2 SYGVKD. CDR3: CAISESSGTHQETQYF. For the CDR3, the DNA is TGTGCCATCAGTGAGTCATCAGGGACTCATCAAGAGACCCAGTACTTC.

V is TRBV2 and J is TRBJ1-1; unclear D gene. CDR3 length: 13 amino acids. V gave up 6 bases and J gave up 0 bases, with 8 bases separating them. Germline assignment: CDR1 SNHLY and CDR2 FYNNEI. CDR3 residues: CASRWGVNTEAFF. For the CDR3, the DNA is TGTGCCAGCAGATGGGGAGTGAACACTGAAGCTTTCTTT. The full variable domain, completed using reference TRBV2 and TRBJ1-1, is EPEVTQTPSHQVTQMGQEVILRCVPISNHLYFYWYRQILGQKVEFLVSFYNNEISEKSEIFDDQFSVERPDGSNFTLKIRSTKLEDSAMYFCASRWGVNTEAFFGQGTRLTVV.

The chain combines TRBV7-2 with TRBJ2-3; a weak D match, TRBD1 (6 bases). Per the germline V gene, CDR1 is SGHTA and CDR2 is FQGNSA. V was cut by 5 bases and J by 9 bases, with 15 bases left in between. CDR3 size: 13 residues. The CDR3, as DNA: TGTGCCAGCAGCCCGACAGGATTAGACACGCAGTATTTT. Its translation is CASSPTGLDTQYF.

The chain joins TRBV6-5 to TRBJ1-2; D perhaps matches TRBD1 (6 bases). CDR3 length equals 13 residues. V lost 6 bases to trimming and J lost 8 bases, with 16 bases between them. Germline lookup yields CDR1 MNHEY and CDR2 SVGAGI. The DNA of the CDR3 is TGTGCCAGCAGACTTCAGGGGCCCGGGGGCTACACCTTC. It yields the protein CASRLQGPGGYTF.

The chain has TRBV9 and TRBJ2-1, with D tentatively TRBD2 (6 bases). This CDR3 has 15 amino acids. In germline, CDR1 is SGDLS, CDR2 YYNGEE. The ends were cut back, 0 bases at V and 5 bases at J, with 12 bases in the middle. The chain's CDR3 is CASSVGSSAHNEQFF. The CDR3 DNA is TGTGCCAGCAGCGTAGGGTCTAGCGCACACAATGAGCAGTTCTTC.

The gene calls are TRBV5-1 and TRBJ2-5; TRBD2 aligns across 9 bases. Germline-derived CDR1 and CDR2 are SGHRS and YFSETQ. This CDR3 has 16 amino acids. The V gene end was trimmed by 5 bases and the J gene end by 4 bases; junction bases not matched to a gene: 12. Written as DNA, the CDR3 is TGCGCCAGCAGAAGAGCGGGGGGTCCACCCATAGAGACCCAGTACTTC. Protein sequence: CASRRAGGPPIETQYF.

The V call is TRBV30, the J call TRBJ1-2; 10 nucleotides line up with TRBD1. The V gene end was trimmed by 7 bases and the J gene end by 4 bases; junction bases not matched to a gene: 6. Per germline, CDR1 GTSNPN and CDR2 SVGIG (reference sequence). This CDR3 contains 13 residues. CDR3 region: CASWDRGPYGYTF. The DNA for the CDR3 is TGTGCCTCATGGGACAGGGGACCCTATGGCTACACCTTC. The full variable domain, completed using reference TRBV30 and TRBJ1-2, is SQTIHQWPATLVQPVGSPLSLECTVEGTSNPNLYWYRQAAGRGLQLLFYSVGIGQISSEVPQNLSASRPQDRQFILSSKKLLLSDSGFYLCASWDRGPYGYTFGSGTRLTVV.

CDR3 bases: TGCGCCAGCAGCCTATCGCTCCTCCGGGGAGCGAACACCGGGGAGCTGTTTTTT. It is translated as CASSLSLLRGANTGELFF. The chain has TRBV4-3 and TRBJ2-2; D perhaps matches TRBD2 (5 bases). The CDR3 contains 18 residues. Trimming pared 4 bases from V and 0 bases from J, leaving 18 bases between. From germline, CDR1 is LGHNA and CDR2 YSLEER.

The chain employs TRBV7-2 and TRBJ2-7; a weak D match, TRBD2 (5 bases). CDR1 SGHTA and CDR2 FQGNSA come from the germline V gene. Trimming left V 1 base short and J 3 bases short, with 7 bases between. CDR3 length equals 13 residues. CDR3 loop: CASSLGRFYEQYF. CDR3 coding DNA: TGTGCCAGCAGCTTAGGGAGGTTCTACGAGCAGTACTTC.

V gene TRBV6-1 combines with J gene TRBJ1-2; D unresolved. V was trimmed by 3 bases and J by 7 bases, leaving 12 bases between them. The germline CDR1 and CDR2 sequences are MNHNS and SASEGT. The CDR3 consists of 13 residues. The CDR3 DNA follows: TGTGCCAGCAGTGACAACAGTCCCAGTGGCTACACCTTC. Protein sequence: CASSDNSPSGYTF.

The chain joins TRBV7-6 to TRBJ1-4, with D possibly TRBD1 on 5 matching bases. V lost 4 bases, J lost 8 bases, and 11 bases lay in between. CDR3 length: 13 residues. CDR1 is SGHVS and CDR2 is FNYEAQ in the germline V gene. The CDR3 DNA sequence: TGTGCCAGCAGCTCGTTGGAGGGGGAAAAACTGTTTTTT. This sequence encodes CASSSLEGEKLFF.

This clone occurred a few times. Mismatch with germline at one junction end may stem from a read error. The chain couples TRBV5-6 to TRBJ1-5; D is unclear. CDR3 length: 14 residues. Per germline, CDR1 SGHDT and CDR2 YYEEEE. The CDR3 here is CASSLVRSNQPQNF. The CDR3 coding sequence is TGTGCCAGCAGCTTGGTTCGGAGCAATCAGCCCCAGAATTTT.

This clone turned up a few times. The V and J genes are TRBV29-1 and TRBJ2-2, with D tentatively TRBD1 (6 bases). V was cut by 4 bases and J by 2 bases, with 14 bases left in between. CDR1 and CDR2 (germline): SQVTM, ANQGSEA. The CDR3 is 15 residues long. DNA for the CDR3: TGCAGCGTTGGGGGACACAAGCTAAACACCGGGGAGCTGTTTTTT. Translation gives CSVGGHKLNTGELFF.

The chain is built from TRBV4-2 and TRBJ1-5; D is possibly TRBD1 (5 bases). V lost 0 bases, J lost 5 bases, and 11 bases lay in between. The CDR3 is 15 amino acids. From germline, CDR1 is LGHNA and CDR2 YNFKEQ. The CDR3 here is CASSQDFGGDQPQHF. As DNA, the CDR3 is TGTGCCAGCAGCCAAGATTTCGGGGGGGATCAGCCCCAGCATTTT.

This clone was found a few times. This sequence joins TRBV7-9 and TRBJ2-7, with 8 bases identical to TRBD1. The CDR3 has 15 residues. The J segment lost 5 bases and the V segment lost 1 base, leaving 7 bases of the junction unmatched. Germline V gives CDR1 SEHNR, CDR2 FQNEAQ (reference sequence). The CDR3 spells CASSLGSDRGNEQYF. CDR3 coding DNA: TGTGCCAGCAGCTTAGGGAGCGACAGGGGCAACGAGCAGTACTTC. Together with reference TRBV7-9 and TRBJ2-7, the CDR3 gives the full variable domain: DTGVSQNPRHKITKRGQNVTFRCDPISEHNRLYWYRQTLGQGPEFLTYFQNEAQLEKSRLLSDRFSAERPKGSFSTLEIQRTEQGDSAMYLCASSLGSDRGNEQYFGPGTRLTVT.

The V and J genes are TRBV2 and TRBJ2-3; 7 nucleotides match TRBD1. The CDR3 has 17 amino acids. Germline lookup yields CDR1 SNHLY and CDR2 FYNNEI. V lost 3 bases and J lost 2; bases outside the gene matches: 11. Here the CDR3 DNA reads TGTGCCAGCAGTGAGAGCCTCGACAGGGTGTCCACAGATACGCAGTATTTT. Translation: CASSESLDRVSTDTQYF.

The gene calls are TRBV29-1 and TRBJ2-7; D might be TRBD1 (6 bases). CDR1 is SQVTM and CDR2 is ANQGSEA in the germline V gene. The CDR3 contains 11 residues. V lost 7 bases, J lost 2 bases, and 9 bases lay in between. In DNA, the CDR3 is TGCAGCGCGGCAGGGGCCTACGAGCAGTACTTC. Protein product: CSAAGAYEQYF.

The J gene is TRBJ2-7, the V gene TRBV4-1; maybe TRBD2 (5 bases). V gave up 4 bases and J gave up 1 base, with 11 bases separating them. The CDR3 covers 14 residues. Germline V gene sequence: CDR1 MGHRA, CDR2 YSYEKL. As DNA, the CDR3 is TGCGCCAGCAGCCCAGAAAGCGGTTCCTACGAGCAGTACTTC. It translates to CASSPESGSYEQYF.

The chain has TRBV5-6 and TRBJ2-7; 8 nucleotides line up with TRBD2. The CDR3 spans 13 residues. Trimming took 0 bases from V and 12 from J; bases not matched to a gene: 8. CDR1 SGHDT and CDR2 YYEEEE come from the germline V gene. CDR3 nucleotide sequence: TGTGCCAGCAGCTTGGCCGATACTAGCGGATCGTACTTC. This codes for CASSLADTSGSYF.

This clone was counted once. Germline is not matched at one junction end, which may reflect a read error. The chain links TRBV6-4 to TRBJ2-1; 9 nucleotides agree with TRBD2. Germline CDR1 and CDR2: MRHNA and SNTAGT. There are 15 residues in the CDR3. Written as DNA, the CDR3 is TGTGCCAGCAGTGAACTAGCGGGCACCTACAATGGGCAGTTCTTC. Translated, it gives CASSELAGTYNGQFF.

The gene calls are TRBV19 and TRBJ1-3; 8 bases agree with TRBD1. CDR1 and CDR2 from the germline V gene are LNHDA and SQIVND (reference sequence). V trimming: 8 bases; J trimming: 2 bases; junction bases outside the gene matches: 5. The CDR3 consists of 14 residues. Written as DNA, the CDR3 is TGTGCCAGTGGACAGGGACGGCCTGGAAACACCATATATTTT. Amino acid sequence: CASGQGRPGNTIYF.

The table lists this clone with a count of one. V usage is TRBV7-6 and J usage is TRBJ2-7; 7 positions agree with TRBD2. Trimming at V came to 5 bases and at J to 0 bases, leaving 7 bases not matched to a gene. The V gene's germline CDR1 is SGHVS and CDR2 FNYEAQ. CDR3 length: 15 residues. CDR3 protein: CASSAGTTTSYEQYF. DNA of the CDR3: TGTGCCAGCAGCGCCGGGACTACTACCTCCTACGAGCAGTACTTC.

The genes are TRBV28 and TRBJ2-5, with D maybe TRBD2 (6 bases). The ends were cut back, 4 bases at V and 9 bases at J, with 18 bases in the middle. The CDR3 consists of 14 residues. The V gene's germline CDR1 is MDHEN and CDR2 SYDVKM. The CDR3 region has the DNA TGTGCCAGCAGTTCGCCACCCGGGACTTCGGCCCAGTACTTC. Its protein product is CASSSPPGTSAQYF.